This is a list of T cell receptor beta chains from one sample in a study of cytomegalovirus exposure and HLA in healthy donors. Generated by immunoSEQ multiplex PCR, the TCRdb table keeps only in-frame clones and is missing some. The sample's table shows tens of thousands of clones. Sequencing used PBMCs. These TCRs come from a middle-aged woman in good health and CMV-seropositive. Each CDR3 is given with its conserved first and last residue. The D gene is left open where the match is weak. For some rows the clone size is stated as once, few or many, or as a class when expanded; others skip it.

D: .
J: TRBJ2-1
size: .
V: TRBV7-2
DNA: TGTGCCAGCAGCCCACAGCGGACCTACAATGAGCAGTTCTTC
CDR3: CASSPQRTYNEQFF

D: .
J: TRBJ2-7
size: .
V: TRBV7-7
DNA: TGTGCCAGCAGCTCCCTTTACGAGCAGTACTTC
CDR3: CASSSLYEQYF

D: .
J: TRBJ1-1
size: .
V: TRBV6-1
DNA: TGTGCCAGCAGCTCACAGGGAGGGGACACTGAAGCTTTCTTT
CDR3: CASSSQGGDTEAFF

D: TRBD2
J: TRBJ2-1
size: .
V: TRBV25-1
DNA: TGTGCCAGCAGTAACATAGCGGGACTCTACAATGAGCAGTTCTTC
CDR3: CASSNIAGLYNEQFF

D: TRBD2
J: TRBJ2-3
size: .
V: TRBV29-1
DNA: TGCAGCGGACGGGAGGGCTGGACAGATACGCAGTATTTT
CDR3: CSGREGWTDTQYF

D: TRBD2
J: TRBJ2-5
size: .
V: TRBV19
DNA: TGTGCCAGTAGAGCGGGAGGGCAAGAGACCCAGTACTTC
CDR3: CASRAGGQETQYF

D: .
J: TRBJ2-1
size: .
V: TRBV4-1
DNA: TGCGCCAGCAGACCGGAGCGGGCTACCTACAATGAGCAGTTCTTC
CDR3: CASRPERATYNEQFF

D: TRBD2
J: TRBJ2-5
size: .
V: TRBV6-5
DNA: TGTGCCAGCAGTTACTCGATGGGACTAGAAGAGACCCAGTACTTC
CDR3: CASSYSMGLEETQYF

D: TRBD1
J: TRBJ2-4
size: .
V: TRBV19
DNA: TGTGCCAGTAGCACAGGGGCAGAAAACATTCAGTACTTC
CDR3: CASSTGAENIQYF

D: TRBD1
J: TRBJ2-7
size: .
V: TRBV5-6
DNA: TGTGCCAGCAGCTTGGGACAGGGCTCCTACGAGCAGTCCTTC
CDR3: CASSLGQGSYEQSF

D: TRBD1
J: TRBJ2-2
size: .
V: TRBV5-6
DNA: TGTGCCAGCAGCCCCCGGACAGGGGGGACCGGGGAGCTGTTTTTT
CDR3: CASSPRTGGTGELFF

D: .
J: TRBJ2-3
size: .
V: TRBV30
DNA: TGTGCCGGGAGTGTAAATTTAGTCGGCACAGATACGCAGTATTTT
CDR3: CAGSVNLVGTDTQYF

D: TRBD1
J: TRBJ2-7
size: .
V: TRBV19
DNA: TGTGCCAGTAGTTCAAGGACAGGACCCTACGAGCAGTACTTC
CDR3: CASSSRTGPYEQYF

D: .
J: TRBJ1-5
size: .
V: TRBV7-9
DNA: TGTGCCAGCAGCTCCGAGCGGTTTAGCAATCAGCCCCAGCATTTT
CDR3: CASSSERFSNQPQHF

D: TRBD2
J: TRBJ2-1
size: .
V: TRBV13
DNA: TGTGCCAGCAGCTCCCTCCAACCCGGAGCGGGAGGCTTGGGAGAGCAGTTCTTC
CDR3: CASSSLQPGAGGLGEQFF

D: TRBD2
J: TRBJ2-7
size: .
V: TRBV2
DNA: TGTGCCAGCAGAGACTTAGCGGGAGTGGTGTACGAGCAGTACTTC
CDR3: CASRDLAGVVYEQYF

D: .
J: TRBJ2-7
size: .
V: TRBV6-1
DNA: TGTGCCAGCACGAGGACAGCACGAGGAGAGCAGTACTTC
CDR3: CASTRTARGEQYF

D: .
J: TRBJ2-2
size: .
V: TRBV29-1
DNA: TGCAGCGTTGGTCGGGGATTGGCCGGGGAGCTGTTTTTT
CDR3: CSVGRGLAGELFF

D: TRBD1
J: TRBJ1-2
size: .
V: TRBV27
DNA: TGTGCCAGCAGTATCCGACGACAGGGGAACTATGGCTACACCTTC
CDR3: CASSIRRQGNYGYTF

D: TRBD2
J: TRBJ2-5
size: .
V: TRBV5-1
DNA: TGCGCCAGCAGTCCAAGCGGGAGGGCTCCAGAGACCCAGTACTTC
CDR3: CASSPSGRAPETQYF

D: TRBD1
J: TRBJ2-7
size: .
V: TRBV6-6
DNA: TGTGCCAGCGGGGGGACAGGGAGGGCCTACGAGCAGTACTTC
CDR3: CASGGTGRAYEQYF

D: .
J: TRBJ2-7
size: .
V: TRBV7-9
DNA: TGTGCCAGCAGCTTAGGGGACACACGGACCTACGAGCAGTACTTC
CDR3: CASSLGDTRTYEQYF

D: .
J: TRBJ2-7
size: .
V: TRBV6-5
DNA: TGTGCCAGCATGGCATACTCCTACGAGCAGTACTTC
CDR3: CASMAYSYEQYF

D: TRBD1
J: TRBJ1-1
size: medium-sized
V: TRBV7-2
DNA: TGTGCCAGCAGCCCCGCGGTACAGGGGGCGACTGAAGCTTTCTTT
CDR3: CASSPAVQGATEAFF

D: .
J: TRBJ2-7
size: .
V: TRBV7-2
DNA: TGTGCCAGCAGCCCGCAGACCTACGAGCAGTACTTC
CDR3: CASSPQTYEQYF

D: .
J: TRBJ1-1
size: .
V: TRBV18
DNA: TGTGCCAGCTCGCCGAATTCGGGCTCGGGGAGCACTGAAGCTTTCTTT
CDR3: CASSPNSGSGSTEAFF

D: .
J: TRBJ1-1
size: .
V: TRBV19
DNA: TGTGCCAGTAGTATAGCCGGTGGTCGTGCTGAAGATTTCTTT
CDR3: CASSIAGGRAEDFF

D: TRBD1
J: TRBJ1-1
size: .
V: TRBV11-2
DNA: TGTGCCAGCAGCTTAGTCCTACAGGGGAGGCTGAACACTGAAGCTTTCTTT
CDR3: CASSLVLQGRLNTEAFF

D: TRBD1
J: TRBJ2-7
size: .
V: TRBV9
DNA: TGTGCCAGCAGCGTTGGGGGACAGGGTCTTTACGAGCAGTACTTC
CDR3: CASSVGGQGLYEQYF

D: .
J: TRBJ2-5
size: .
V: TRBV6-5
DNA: TGTGCCAGCAGTTACTCGAGAGGGTTCGAGACCCAGTACTTC
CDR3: CASSYSRGFETQYF

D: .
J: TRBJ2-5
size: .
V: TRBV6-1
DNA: TGTGCCCTAGGCAGGGGTGGCCAAGAGACCCAGTACTTC
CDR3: CALGRGGQETQYF

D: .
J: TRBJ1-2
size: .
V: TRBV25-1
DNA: TGTGCCAGCAGTGAATTTGGAGGGGTCTATGGCTACACCTTC
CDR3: CASSEFGGVYGYTF

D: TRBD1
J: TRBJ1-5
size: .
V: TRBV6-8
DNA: TGTGCCAGCAGTCTGGGACAGGGCTGGGGCAATCAGCACCAGCATTTT
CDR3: CASSLGQGWGNQHQHF

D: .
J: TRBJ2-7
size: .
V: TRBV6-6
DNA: TGTGCCAGCAGTGAGAAAACCTACGAGCAGTACTTC
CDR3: CASSEKTYEQYF

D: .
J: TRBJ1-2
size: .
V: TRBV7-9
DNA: TGTGCCAGCAGCTTCGGGGACTCAGGGACCTATGGCTACACCTTC
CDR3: CASSFGDSGTYGYTF

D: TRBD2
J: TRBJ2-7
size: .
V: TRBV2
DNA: TGTGCCAGCCGGGGTAGGGGCGGGAGCGGGTTGTACGAGCAGTACTTC
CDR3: CASRGRGGSGLYEQYF

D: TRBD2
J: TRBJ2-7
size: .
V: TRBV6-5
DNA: TGTGCCAGCAGGGATCTAGCTAGCGGGGCCTACGAGCAGTACTTC
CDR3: CASRDLASGAYEQYF

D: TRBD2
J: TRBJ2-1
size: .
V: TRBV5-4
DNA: TGTGCCAGCAGCTTGCGAGCGGGAGACTACAATGAGCAGTTCTTC
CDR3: CASSLRAGDYNEQFF

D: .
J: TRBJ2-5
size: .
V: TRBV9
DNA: TGTGCCAGCAGCGTAGGGCCAGGGCGGAGAGAGACCCAGTACTTC
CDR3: CASSVGPGRRETQYF

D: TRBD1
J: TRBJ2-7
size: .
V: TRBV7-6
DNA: TGTGCCAGCAGCTTAGGAGGGACAGGGCTCTACGAGCAGTACTTC
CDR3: CASSLGGTGLYEQYF